What follows is one TCR beta chain and its context. The antigen is undetermined. The source of the sample is a study of siplizumab effects on memory and regulatory T cells. Regarding the study as a whole: The study found that siplizumab significantly reduced alloreactive sequences traceable to unstimulated CD4+ memory cells. Reactions containing siplizumab showed mappable alloreactive CD4+ clones averaging approximately 75% Treg-derived, versus approximately 26% in controls.

Libraries were prepared by immunoSEQ multiplex PCR; TCRdb keeps only in-frame clonotypes and omits some of them. The sample holds fewer than 100,000 clones, about 95% seen once. CDR1 is MRHNA and CDR2 is SNTAGT in the germline V gene. The CDR3 contains 15 residues. After removal of 3 bases from V and 5 bases from J, the junction contained 4 bases not matched to a gene. Sequenced material: CD8+ T cells sorted from blood. V is TRBV6-4 and J is TRBJ2-1; 10 nucleotides align to TRBD2. The receptor was derived from a human donor in good health. CDR3 amino acids: CASSELGLADNEQFF. DNA of the CDR3: TGTGCCAGCAGTGAACTTGGACTAGCGGACAATGAGCAGTTCTTC.